Below, 15 T cell receptor beta chains from the same sample are listed, as sequenced in a study of vaccination and CD4 T cells after COVID-19. Sequencing of the DNA from cultured CD4+ T cells was carried out with the Oncomine TCR Beta short-read assay. Each CDR3 protein is one row after TCRdb ran MiXCR on the PCR reads. Of around 22,000 distinct CDR3 sequences listed, approximately 32% are singletons. No antigens are known for them. Treatment here: roughly ten-day PBMC culture with coronavirus spike peptide pools or control peptides (ViraFEST assay). Sequencing was done on a sample of cultured CD4+ T cells from blood. These receptors all stem from a human donor with COVID-19.

This chain uses TRBV6-2 or TRBV6-3 with TRBJ2-7; D may match TRBD1 or TRBD2 (5 bases each). Trimming took off 8 bases at V and 1 base at J, with 12 bases between the two ends. The CDR3 runs to 13 residues. CDR1 is MNHEY, CDR2 SVGEGT, per germline. The DNA of the CDR3 is TGTGCCAGCGTCGGGACGGCTTCCTACGAGCAGTACTTC. Its translation is CASVGTASYEQYF.

This chain uses TRBV7-2 with TRBJ1-5, with 7 bases fitting TRBD1. Germline assignment: CDR1 SGHTA and CDR2 FQGNSA. V lost 4 bases and J lost 1; bases outside the gene matches: 1. CDR3 length: 14 amino acids. The CDR3 sequence: CASSSGGSNQPQHF. Written as DNA, the CDR3 is TGTGCCAGCAGCTCAGGGGGAAGCAATCAGCCCCAGCATTTT.

In this sample, this clonotype turned up a few times. CDR3 sequence: CASSEVLGNNYGYTF. The CDR3 coding sequence is TGTGCCAGCAGTGAAGTTTTGGGTAACAACTATGGCTACACCTTC. The genes are TRBV6-1 and TRBJ1-2; D is ambiguous. Looked up from germline, CDR1 is MNHNS and CDR2 is SASEGT. The CDR3 consists of 15 residues. V lost 1 base and J 2 bases, leaving 11 bases between the germline ends.

The sample holds a few counts of this clonotype. This rearrangement joins TRBV28 to TRBJ2-4; the match to TRBD1 covers 9 bases. The CDR3 runs 15 residues. Germline-derived CDR1 and CDR2 are MDHEN and SYDVKM. Trimming at V came to 5 bases and at J to 5 bases, leaving 7 bases not matched to a gene. CDR3 in amino acids: CASSPGGQGENIQYF. CDR3 nucleotides: TGTGCCAGCAGTCCGGGGGGACAGGGAGAAAACATTCAGTACTTC.

This clonotype has only a few counts. The chain combines TRBV19 with TRBJ1-6, with a weak D call TRBD1 (6 bases). The CDR3 sequence is 14 residues long. Trimming pared 6 bases from V and 9 bases from J, leaving 15 bases between. Germline loops: CDR1 LNHDA, CDR2 SQIVND (reference sequence). In DNA form, the CDR3 reads TGTGCCAGTAGCTTGGGGGCAGGTGTTTCACCCCTCCACTTT. This sequence encodes CASSLGAGVSPLHF.

The chain combines TRBV18 with TRBJ1-1, with D hard to call. The germline V gene encodes CDR1 KGHSH and CDR2 LQKENI. V lost 9 bases and J 3 bases, leaving 8 bases between the germline ends. The CDR3 covers 11 residues. CDR3 DNA: TGTGCCAGTTCTGCCCACACTGAAGCTTTCTTT. It encodes CASSAHTEAFF.

This clonotype was counted a few times. J is TRBJ1-5 and V is TRBV9; D might be TRBD1 (5 bases). Germline assignment: CDR1 SGDLS and CDR2 YYNGEE. This CDR3 contains 14 residues. V was pared by 0 bases and J by 1 base, with 5 bases between. The CDR3 protein is CASSVGGSNQPQHF. CDR3 in DNA: TGTGCCAGCAGCGTAGGGGGGAGCAATCAGCCCCAGCATTTT.

The J gene is TRBJ1-5, the V gene TRBV5-5; maybe TRBD1 (5 bases). The V gene lost 0 bases and the J gene lost 6 bases, with 10 bases spanning the gap. Germline V CDR1 and CDR2: SGHKS, YYEKEE (reference sequence). The CDR3 is made up of 14 amino acids. The chain's CDR3 is CASSLEGRGQPQHF. The CDR3 DNA reads TGTGCCAGCAGCTTGGAGGGGAGGGGTCAGCCCCAGCATTTT.

V is TRBV20-1 and J is TRBJ1-1; tentatively, D is TRBD1 (6 bases). The CDR3 consists of 14 residues. Germline V gives CDR1 DFQATT, CDR2 SNEGSKA (reference sequence). Trimming pared 3 bases from V and 12 bases from J, leaving 23 bases between. The CDR3 coding sequence is TGCAGTGCTAGTGGAGCGGGGGCGCTAAAAAAAACTTTCTTT. Its protein is CSASGAGALKKTFF.

This clonotype was detected a few times. The chain joins TRBV4-2 to TRBJ2-2; 14 nucleotides match TRBD2. Trimming removed 1 base from V and 4 bases from J; junction bases left unmatched: 2. The CDR3 is 17 residues long. Germline V gene sequence: CDR1 LGHNA, CDR2 YNFKEQ. The CDR3: CASSQAGLAGVTGELFF. DNA of the CDR3: TGTGCCAGCAGCCAAGCGGGACTAGCGGGGGTCACCGGGGAGCTGTTTTTT.

The chain joins TRBV6-4 to TRBJ1-1, with D uncertain. Germline V lookup: CDR1 MRHNA, CDR2 SNTAGT. Trimming left V 5 bases short and J 2 bases short, with 9 bases between. The CDR3 is made up of 13 amino acids. In DNA, the CDR3 is TGTGCCAGCAGTAGGTCTTTCAACACTGAAGCTTTCTTT. Protein sequence: CASSRSFNTEAFF.

This chain joins TRBV27 and TRBJ2-1; 7 bases align to TRBD1. J was trimmed by 2 bases and V by 7 bases; bases with no gene match: 5. The CDR3 spans 14 residues. The germline V gene has CDR1 MNHEY and CDR2 SMNVEV (reference sequence). CDR3 sequence (DNA): TGTGCCAGCAACCTGGACAGGACCTACAATGAGCAGTTCTTC. Translation: CASNLDRTYNEQFF.

The chain has TRBV10-3 and TRBJ1-4; D is unclear. The germline V gene has CDR1 ENHRY and CDR2 SYGVKD. This CDR3 region has 13 residues. V was clipped by 6 bases and J by 3 bases, with 8 bases between them. CDR3 in amino acids: CAIRENANEKLFF. For the CDR3, the DNA is TGTGCCATCAGGGAGAATGCTAATGAAAAACTGTTTTTT.

The chain joins TRBV7-3 to TRBJ1-2, with no clear D. Trimming took off 2 bases at V and 0 bases at J, with 4 bases between the two ends. The CDR3 is 13 residues long. Germline lookup yields CDR1 SGHTA and CDR2 FQGTGA. The CDR3 sequence: CASSLASNYGYTF. The CDR3 DNA reads TGTGCCAGCAGCTTAGCCTCTAACTATGGCTACACCTTC.

A word on this clonotype: At one end, the junction sequence differs from germline, possibly due to a read error. The V and J genes are TRBV6-2 or TRBV6-3 and TRBJ2-1; a possible D gene is TRBD2 (7 bases). Germline CDR1 is MNHEY and CDR2 is SVGEGT. The length of the CDR3 is 18 residues. In DNA, the CDR3 is TGTGTCAGCAGTTTGTGGGGGGGCGACAGTAGCTCCTACAATGAGCAGTTCTTC. Residues: CVSSLWGGDSSSYNEQFF.